These 25 T cell receptor beta chains originate from one sample sequenced in a study of cytomegalovirus exposure and HLA in healthy donors (dated by TCRdb to 2017 to 2019). Libraries were constructed by the immunoSEQ multiplex PCR assay. A mixture of 60 forward primers for TCR Vbeta segments and 13 reverse primers for TCR Jbeta segments was used in the multiplex PCR. TCRdb re-hosts the immuneACCESS table, in-frame sequences only. Its copies lack some clones; in the studies checked, an unresolved V gene accounts for under half of them, and the cause for the rest is not known. The sample table contains around 120,000 clones; only one count was recorded for 65% to 85% of them. Clones ranked in the top ten supply approximately 1.1% of the sample. Input material: PBMCs. These receptors all come from a boy aged 10-17 years in good health and CMV-seronegative.

The V gene is TRBV19, the J gene TRBJ1-1; 10 bases are a match to TRBD1. Germline loops: CDR1 LNHDA, CDR2 SQIVND (reference sequence). V lost 3 bases and J lost 6; bases outside the gene matches: 1. The CDR3 loop spans 13 amino acids. The CDR3 reads CASSIGTGAEAFF. CDR3 nucleotide sequence: TGTGCCAGTAGTATTGGGACAGGGGCTGAAGCTTTCTTT.

The chain uses TRBV5-1 and TRBJ1-1; possible D gene TRBD1, 6 bases. The germline V gene has CDR1 SGHRS and CDR2 YFSETQ. V was trimmed by 4 bases and J by 8 bases, leaving 12 bases between them. The CDR3 is 12 residues long. In DNA, the CDR3 is TGCGCCAGCAGCCGTGGGCAGGGGGAAGCTTTCTTT. Amino acid sequence: CASSRGQGEAFF. The whole variable domain, filled in from reference TRBV5-1 and TRBJ1-1, reads KAGVTQTPRYLIKTRGQQVTLSCSPISGHRSVSWYQQTPGQGLQFLFEYFSETQRNKGNFPGRFSGRQFSNSRSEMNVSTLELGDSALYLCASSRGQGEAFFGQGTRLTVV.

The rearrangement uses TRBV21-1 and TRBJ2-5; the table gives TRBD1 as D, unverified against the DNA. TRBV21-1 is designated a pseudogene. This CDR3 has 15 amino acids. CDR3 amino acids: CASSTGQPYQETQYF. CDR3 in DNA: TGTGCCAGCAGCACGGGACAGCCGTACCAAGAGACCCAGTACTTC.

The rearrangement links TRBV5-1 to TRBJ1-4; 9 nucleotides match TRBD1. The CDR3 totals 15 residues. Germline V gene data show CDR1 as SGHRS and CDR2 as YFSETQ. Germline trimming cut 4 bases from V and 5 bases from J; bases unmatched to any gene: 6. CDR3 sequence reads: CASSIQTGGNEKLFF. In nucleotides, the CDR3 is TGCGCCAGCAGCATCCAGACAGGGGGGAATGAAAAACTGTTTTTT.

Only one count was recorded for this clone. CDR3 DNA sequence: TGCAGCGTTGTTGGGACAGAGAGCTCCTATAATTCACCCCTCCACTTT. Translating gives CSVVGTESSYNSPLHF. The chain recombines TRBV29-1 with TRBJ1-6; 7 nucleotides match TRBD1. The CDR3 is 16 residues long. Trimming removed 4 bases from V and 0 bases from J; junction bases left unmatched: 6. Looked up from germline, CDR1 is SQVTM and CDR2 is ANQGSEA.

This clone was seen just once. V is TRBV6-1 and J is TRBJ1-5; D is unresolved. CDR1 is MNHNS, CDR2 SASEGT, per germline. There are 13 residues in the CDR3. V shed 3 bases and J shed 6 bases, with 9 bases lying between them. The CDR3 DNA reads TGTGCCAGCAGTGACCGAGATCCTCAGCCCCAGCATTTT. It translates to CASSDRDPQPQHF.

The chain joins TRBV6-4 to TRBJ1-1; no clear D. Germline V CDR1 and CDR2: MRHNA, SNTAGT. V dropped 7 bases and J dropped 7 bases, with 7 bases sitting between them. The CDR3 has 10 amino acids. The CDR3: CASKCSEAFF. The CDR3 region has the DNA TGTGCCAGCAAGTGCAGTGAAGCTTTCTTT.

The V call is TRBV6-5, the J call TRBJ1-5; D gene unclear. This CDR3 is 15 amino acids long. Germline V gene data show CDR1 as MNHEY and CDR2 as SVGAGI. V was clipped by 6 bases and J by 3 bases, with 15 bases between them. This chain's CDR3 is CASSSAGKVNQPQHF. The CDR3 bases are TGTGCCAGCAGCTCCGCGGGTAAGGTCAATCAGCCCCAGCATTTT.

The gene calls are TRBV19 and TRBJ1-5, with TRBD1 as a possible D gene (5 bases). Germline V gene sequence: CDR1 LNHDA, CDR2 SQIVND (reference sequence). The V end was cut by 3 bases, the J end by 0 bases, with 9 bases between. CDR3 length equals 15 residues. Here the CDR3 reads CASSIRTYSNQPQHF. DNA for the CDR3: TGTGCCAGTAGTATTAGGACATATAGCAATCAGCCCCAGCATTTT.

This clone was detected only a few times. This CDR3 reads CARGGSSYNEQFF. The CDR3 region has the DNA TGTGCCCGGGGGGGGAGCTCCTACAATGAGCAGTTCTTC. The rearrangement links TRBV19 to TRBJ2-1; 8 nucleotides match TRBD2. V was pared by 11 bases and J by 0 bases, with 3 bases of the junction left unmatched. Looked up from germline, CDR1 is LNHDA and CDR2 is SQIVND (reference sequence). This CDR3 region has 13 residues.

This clone has more than one count but fewer than ten. V and J are TRBV5-4 and TRBJ1-1; D gene unclear. V shed 2 bases and J shed 4 bases, with 12 bases lying between them. The CDR3 has 14 residues. The germline CDR1 and CDR2 sequences are SGHNT and YYREEE (reference sequence). In nucleotides, the CDR3 is TGTGCCAGCAGCTTACCAGGAACCGCCACTGAAGCTTTCTTT. Residues: CASSLPGTATEAFF.

DNA of the CDR3: TGTGCCAGTAGTATCGAGCTCTCGAGGAGCTCCTACAATGAGCAGTTCTTC. Translation gives CASSIELSRSSYNEQFF. The V call is TRBV19, the J call TRBJ2-1, with D uncertain. This CDR3 spans 17 amino acids. The germline V gene has CDR1 LNHDA and CDR2 SQIVND (reference sequence). Trimming left V 3 bases short and J 0 bases short, with 15 bases between.

The rearrangement joins TRBV5-6 to TRBJ2-5; 9 nucleotides match TRBD2. The better agreement between TRBJ2-7 and the DNA end casts doubt on the J call. Looked up from germline, CDR1 is SGHDT and CDR2 is YYEEEE. CDR3 length: 16 amino acids. CDR3 in DNA: TGTGCCAGCAGCTTGCTAGCGGGACCGCTATTGCCCGAGCAGTACTTC. It is translated as CASSLLAGPLLPEQYF.

This clone has a single count. The rearrangement links TRBV4-1 to TRBJ2-3; 9 bases line up with TRBD1. Trimming removed 1 base from V and 6 bases from J; junction bases left unmatched: 5. CDR3 length: 15 residues. Germline values: CDR1 MGHRA, CDR2 YSYEKL. CDR3 sequence reads: CASSQVGTGSDTQYF. CDR3 nucleotides: TGCGCCAGCAGCCAAGTTGGGACAGGGTCGGATACGCAGTATTTT.

The J gene is TRBJ2-1, the V gene TRBV4-1; D perhaps matches TRBD1 (5 bases). This CDR3 is built from 15 residues. The ends were cut back, 2 bases at V and 7 bases at J, with 15 bases in the middle. Germline V lookup: CDR1 MGHRA, CDR2 YSYEKL. CDR3 sequence: CASSQILRVRNEQFF. CDR3 nucleotides: TGCGCCAGCAGCCAAATTCTCAGGGTAAGAAATGAGCAGTTCTTC.

This chain uses TRBV6-6 with TRBJ1-5; 10 bases agree with TRBD1. V shed 7 bases, J shed 2 bases, and the junction held 8 bases outside the gene matches. CDR1 and CDR2 (germline): MNHNY, SVGAGI (reference sequence). This CDR3 is built from 16 residues. The CDR3 coding sequence is TGTGCCAGCAATAGCCGGGACAGGGGTGGCAATCAGCCCCAGCATTTT. This sequence encodes CASNSRDRGGNQPQHF.

V usage is TRBV7-7 and J usage is TRBJ2-5; TRBD2 aligns across 8 bases. CDR1 SSHAT and CDR2 FNYEAQ come from the germline V gene (reference sequence). The CDR3 spans 14 residues. Trimming took 4 bases from V and 2 from J; bases not matched to a gene: 3. The CDR3 loop reads CASSSTGGQETQYF. The DNA for the CDR3 is TGTGCCAGCAGCTCCACGGGAGGGCAAGAGACCCAGTACTTC.

The count of this clone is one. The rearrangement links TRBV5-4 to TRBJ1-2; D unresolved. Per germline, CDR1 SGHNT and CDR2 YYREEE (reference sequence). V lost 4 bases, J lost 2 bases, and 12 bases lay in between. The CDR3 is 14 residues long. DNA for the CDR3: TGTGCCAGCAGCCCTTGGGGAGGGAACTATGGCTACACCTTC. It translates to CASSPWGGNYGYTF.

This clone occurred once. V is TRBV2 and J is TRBJ1-2; the match to TRBD1 covers 8 bases. The V and J ends lost 0 bases and 2 bases, in that order; junction bases with no gene match: 5. Germline lookup yields CDR1 SNHLY and CDR2 FYNNEI. The CDR3 has 16 amino acids. The CDR3 DNA reads TGTGCCAGCAGTGAAGCTACGACAGGGGAAAACTATGGCTACACCTTC. Its translation: CASSEATTGENYGYTF.

The rearrangement links TRBV19 to TRBJ2-1; D gene unclear. Germline V gives CDR1 LNHDA, CDR2 SQIVND (reference sequence). The CDR3 contains 16 residues. V gave up 4 bases and J gave up 4 bases, with 17 bases separating them. CDR3 protein: CASSTSGVRVYNEQFF. Here the CDR3 DNA reads TGTGCCAGTAGTACCTCCGGAGTACGGGTGTACAATGAGCAGTTCTTC.

This clone is a singleton in its sample. The V gene is TRBV5-4, the J gene TRBJ2-1, with D maybe TRBD1 (7 bases). The ends were cut back, 0 bases at V and 6 bases at J, with 13 bases in the middle. Germline V lookup: CDR1 SGHNT, CDR2 YYREEE (reference sequence). CDR3 length: 15 residues. This CDR3 is CASSLDPGGGNEQFF. CDR3 sequence (DNA): TGTGCCAGCAGCTTGGACCCAGGGGGAGGCAATGAGCAGTTCTTC.

V gene TRBV30 combines with J gene TRBJ1-3; possibly TRBD1 for D (6 bases). The CDR3 consists of 15 residues. Per germline, CDR1 GTSNPN and CDR2 SVGIG (reference sequence). V was pared by 2 bases and J by 0 bases, with 11 bases between. The CDR3 is CAWSPGQSSGNTIYF. In DNA, the CDR3 is TGTGCCTGGAGTCCCGGACAGAGCTCTGGAAACACCATATATTTT.

The CDR3 reads CASSPRTGEETQYF. CDR3 coding DNA: TGTGCCAGCTCACCTAGGACAGGGGAAGAGACCCAGTACTTC. The chain links TRBV18 to TRBJ2-5; 9 bases align to TRBD1. The CDR3 covers 14 residues. V shed 3 bases, J shed 3 bases, and the junction held 2 bases outside the gene matches. CDR1 is KGHSH, CDR2 LQKENI, per germline.

The chain is built from TRBV6-1 and TRBJ2-1, with 9 bases lining up with TRBD2. The V and J ends lost 1 base and 10 bases, in that order; junction bases with no gene match: 5. The CDR3 contains 14 residues. CDR1 is MNHNS and CDR2 is SASEGT in the germline V gene. Written as DNA, the CDR3 is TGTGCCAGCAGTGAAGTTCTAGCGGGAACAGAGCAGTTCTTC. It specifies CASSEVLAGTEQFF.

The chain combines TRBV6-1 with TRBJ2-7, with a tentative D call TRBD1 (6 bases). V lost 4 bases to trimming and J lost 2 bases, with 15 bases between them. Germline-derived CDR1 and CDR2 are MNHNS and SASEGT. The CDR3 runs 15 residues. The CDR3 bases are TGTGCCAGCAGTGGACCCGGGACACCCGCCTACGAGCAGTACTTC. It translates to CASSGPGTPAYEQYF.